Detailed here is one TCR beta chain. What it binds is unknown. The V and J ends lost 4 bases and 6 bases respectively, with 15 bases between them. Germline loops: CDR1 ENHRY, CDR2 SYGVKD. The CDR3 contains 14 residues. This sample is part of a study of OX40 agonist ivuxolimab in advanced cancers. Study at large: Patients were dosed intravenously with ivuxolimab at 0.01 to 10 mg/kg every 2 weeks. Under the entry rules, prior anti-PD-1, anti-PD-L1 or anti-CTLA-4 therapy was allowed, and roughly 41% had some.

Study-level points and caveats: Not determined was the antigen specificity of the expanded peripheral T cells.

Assay used: immunoSEQ multiplex PCR; TCRdb lists only in-frame clones, some missing. This table has about 53,000 clones, roughly 88% appearing once. The rearrangement links TRBV10-3 to TRBJ1-1; D uncertain. This receptor was taken from an adult with an advanced solid tumor such as melanoma, head and neck, liver or kidney cancer. Sequencing was performed on CD4+ or CD8+ T cells sorted from blood, taken in a trial of the OX40 agonist ivuxolimab. The chain's CDR3 is CAISVRERFAEAFF. The CDR3 DNA follows: TGTGCCATCAGTGTAAGGGAGAGGTTCGCTGAAGCTTTCTTT.